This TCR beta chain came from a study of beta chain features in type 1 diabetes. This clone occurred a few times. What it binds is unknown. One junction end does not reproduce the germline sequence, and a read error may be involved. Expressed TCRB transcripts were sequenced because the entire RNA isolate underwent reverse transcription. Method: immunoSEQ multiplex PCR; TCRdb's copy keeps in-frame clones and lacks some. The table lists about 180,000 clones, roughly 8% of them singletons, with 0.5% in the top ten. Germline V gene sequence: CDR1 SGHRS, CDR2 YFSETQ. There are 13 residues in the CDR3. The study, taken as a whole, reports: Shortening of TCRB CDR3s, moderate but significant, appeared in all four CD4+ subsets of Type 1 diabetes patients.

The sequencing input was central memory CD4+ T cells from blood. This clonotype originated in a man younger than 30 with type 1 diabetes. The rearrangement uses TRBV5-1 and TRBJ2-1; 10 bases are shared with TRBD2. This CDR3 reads CASTNQREGPRVF. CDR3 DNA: TGCGCCAGCACGAACCAGCGGGAGGGCCCCAGGGTCTTC.